These T cell receptor beta chains were read from a single sample in a study of OX40 agonist ivuxolimab in advanced cancers. Sequenced by immunoSEQ multiplex PCR; TCRdb stores in-frame clones only, minus some. This sample has about 10,000 clones, with 65% to 75% found just once. The sequenced sample was CD4+ or CD8+ T cells sorted from blood, obtained in a trial of the OX40 agonist ivuxolimab. These receptors all come from an adult with an advanced solid tumor such as melanoma, head and neck, liver or kidney cancer. Both conserved end residues are part of each CDR3. The D gene is left open where the match is weak. Not every row has a clone size; where given, it reads once, few, many or a size class.

TRBV4-2	TRBJ1-6	.	.	TGTGCCAGCAGCCAAGGATTGAATTCACCCCTCCACTTT	CASSQGLNSPLHF
TRBV5-4	TRBJ1-4	.	TRBD1	TGCGCCAGCAGCCAAGGGGTCGACAGGGCAGATGAAAAACTGTTTTTT	CASSQGVDRADEKLFF
TRBV19	TRBJ2-1	.	.	TGTGCCAGTAGTGCCGGGACTGAGCAGTTCTTC	CASSAGTEQFF
TRBV27	TRBJ2-2	.	TRBD1	TGTGCCAGCAGGCCCTACAGGGGACCCGGGGAGCTGTTTTTT	CASRPYRGPGELFF
TRBV7-6	TRBJ2-5	.	TRBD2	TGTGCCAGCAGCCTAGCGGGGCGGGGGACCCAGTACTTC	CASSLAGRGTQYF
TRBV7-8	TRBJ2-3	few	.	TGTGCCAGCAGCTTGGCTGGGTCAACTAGCACAGATACGCAGTATTTT	CASSLAGSTSTDTQYF
TRBV7-8	TRBJ2-7	.	.	TGTGCCAGCAGCGCCGGGGGAGATACATCCTACGAGCAGTACTTC	CASSAGGDTSYEQYF
TRBV4-1	TRBJ2-1	medium-sized	TRBD2	TGCGCCAGCAGCCAAGGACTAGCGGGGGGGGATGAGCAGTTCTTC	CASSQGLAGGDEQFF
TRBV29-1	TRBJ2-7	.	.	TGCAGCGTTGAGGTCCCCCGCGCCTCCTCCTACGAGCAGTACTTC	CSVEVPRASSYEQYF
TRBV4-1	TRBJ2-7	.	TRBD1	TGCGCCAGCAGCCAACACCGGGACAGGGGGCCCGAGCAGTACTTC	CASSQHRDRGPEQYF
TRBV27	TRBJ2-2	few	TRBD1	TGTGCCAGCAGCCCGGGGACAGGTTTTGCCGGGGAGCTGTTTTTT	CASSPGTGFAGELFF
TRBV9	TRBJ2-1	few	.	TGTGCCAGCAGCCGAGAAACCTACAATGAGCAGTTCTTC	CASSRETYNEQFF
TRBV30	TRBJ2-7	.	.	TGTGCCTGGAGTGTACTGGGGGAGCAGTACTTC	CAWSVLGEQYF
TRBV6-1	TRBJ2-1	.	.	TGTGCCAGCAGTGTTTCTAGCGTTGACGGGTACAATGAGCAGTTCTTC	CASSVSSVDGYNEQFF
TRBV7-9	TRBJ1-1	.	.	TGTGCCAGCAGCCGCTCCGGGGGCACTGAAGCTTTCTTT	CASSRSGGTEAFF
TRBV6-4	TRBJ1-2	medium-sized	.	TGTGCCAGCAGTGACCCGACGAGGGCGGTCGGGAGCTACACCTTC	CASSDPTRAVGSYTF
TRBV30	TRBJ2-7	.	TRBD1	TGTGCCTGGAGTACACAGGGGGCCGAGCAGTACTTC	CAWSTQGAEQYF
TRBV7-2	TRBJ1-1	.	.	TGCGCCAGCAGCCAAGGAGTTAACAGGGAGAACACTGAAGCTTTCTTT	CASSQGVNRENTEAFF
TRBV7-9	TRBJ2-2	.	.	TGTGCCAGCAGCCCACCCTTGGTCCAGGACCGCTCAAACACCGGGGAGCTGTTTTTT	CASSPPLVQDRSNTGELFF
TRBV11-3	TRBJ2-5	few	.	TGTGCCAGCAGCGAGGGACCGACCCAAGAGACCCAGTACTTC	CASSEGPTQETQYF
TRBV29-1	TRBJ2-3	.	TRBD1	TGCAGCGTTGAAGTTGGGACAGGGGGGGATACGCAGTATTTT	CSVEVGTGGDTQYF
TRBV7-9	TRBJ2-7	.	.	TGTGCCAGCAGCTTGCGGGACGAGCAGTACTTC	CASSLRDEQYF
TRBV7-9	TRBJ2-5	.	.	TGTGCCAGCAGCTTATATGTTAGCGGACAAGAGACCCAGTACTTC	CASSLYVSGQETQYF
TRBV28	TRBJ2-5	few	.	TGTGCCAGCAGTTTTAATCAGGAGACCCAGTACTTC	CASSFNQETQYF
TRBV5-4	TRBJ2-1	.	TRBD1	TGTGCCAGCAGCCCCGGGACAGGGAACAATGAGCAGTTCTTC	CASSPGTGNNEQFF
TRBV27	TRBJ2-5	.	.	TGTGCCAGCAGTTCTACTAGCACCCAAGAGACCCAGTACTTC	CASSSTSTQETQYF
TRBV7-9	TRBJ2-3	.	.	TGTGCCAGCAGCCCCCCAGTCGGTAGCGGTCACACCGGAGATACGCAGTATTTT	CASSPPVGSGHTGDTQYF
TRBV6-5	TRBJ2-5	once	.	TGTGCCAGCAGCCCTAGGTCGGGAATAGAGACCCAGTACTTC	CASSPRSGIETQYF
TRBV7-2	TRBJ2-3	.	.	TGTGCCAGCAGGGCGAACCCAGATACGCAGTATTTT	CASRANPDTQYF
TRBV7-6	TRBJ2-5	.	.	TGTGCCAGCAGCTTTTACGACAATCAAGAGACCCAGTACTTC	CASSFYDNQETQYF
TRBV6-4	TRBJ1-5	.	TRBD1	TGTGCCAGCAGTTACCGGGACAGTTATCAGCCCCAGCATTTT	CASSYRDSYQPQHF
TRBV5-6	TRBJ2-5	.	.	TGTGCCAGCAGCCAAGAATTGGGGCAAGAGACCCAGTACTTC	CASSQELGQETQYF
TRBV2	TRBJ1-4	medium-sized	TRBD1	TGTGCCAGCAGTGTAGGAACAGGGGGCCTTGAAAAACTGTTTTTT	CASSVGTGGLEKLFF
TRBV4-3	TRBJ1-2	once	.	TGCGCCAGCAGCCAAGACAGGGGTTGGTATGGCTACACCTTC	CASSQDRGWYGYTF
TRBV9	TRBJ2-7	.	TRBD2	TGTGCCAGCAATCCGGGGGGGCCGGGTGAGCAGTACTTC	CASNPGGPGEQYF
TRBV28	TRBJ1-1	.	.	TGTGCCAGCAGTTCTGACGGGAGTGAAGCTTTCTTT	CASSSDGSEAFF
TRBV20-1	TRBJ1-2	few	.	TGCAAGCCGGACTATGGCTACACCTTC	CKPDYGYTF
TRBV5-4	TRBJ2-3	.	.	TGCGCCAGCAGCCAAGGGATCGACTCTAGCACAGATACGCAGTATTTT	CASSQGIDSSTDTQYF
TRBV5-8	TRBJ2-5	.	.	TGTGCCAGCAGCATTTACTCCGGTTGGGGCCAAGAGACCCAGTACTTC	CASSIYSGWGQETQYF
TRBV4-3	TRBJ2-2	few	TRBD1	TGCGCCAGCAGCCCGGACAGGGCGAACACCGGGGAGCTGTTTTTT	CASSPDRANTGELFF
TRBV4-3	TRBJ2-4	.	.	TGCGCCAGCAGCCAAGAAGTTGTGGGGTTAGCCAAAAACATTCAGTACTTC	CASSQEVVGLAKNIQYF